The subject of this entry is one T cell receptor (beta chain). Its antigen is not known. Assay used: immunoSEQ multiplex PCR; TCRdb lists only in-frame clones, some missing. The sample consists of tens of thousands of clones, around nine tenths of them appearing once. The data originate from a study of T cell responses to AZD1222 COVID-19 vaccine. Findings of the study overall: The study sampled repertoires only after the peak T cell response. Most donors were white British, females outnumbered males, and clonal diversity was possibly underestimated. Baseline seropositivity characterized only a handful of AZD1222 recipients. Spike-specific TCR breadth and depth went up after people got two AZD1222 doses.

This CDR3 is 16 amino acids long. The germline V gene has CDR1 KGHSH and CDR2 LQKENI. Losses at the gene ends were 2 bases for V and 3 bases for J; bases not matched to a gene: 5. This TCR derives from an adult in good health. Material: peripheral blood, obtained on day 0 of AZD1222 vaccination. The chain combines TRBV18 with TRBJ1-1; 11 bases map to TRBD1. CDR3 DNA: TGTGCCAGCTCACCATGGACAGGGGGCATGGACACTGAAGCTTTCTTT. It is translated as CASSPWTGGMDTEAFF. Full variable domain (missing parts from reference TRBV18 and TRBJ1-1): NAGVMQNPRHLVRRRGQEARLRCSPMKGHSHVYWYRQLPEEGLKFMVYLQKENIIDESGMPKERFSAEFPKEGPSILRIQQVVRGDSAAYFCASSPWTGGMDTEAFFGQGTRLTVV.